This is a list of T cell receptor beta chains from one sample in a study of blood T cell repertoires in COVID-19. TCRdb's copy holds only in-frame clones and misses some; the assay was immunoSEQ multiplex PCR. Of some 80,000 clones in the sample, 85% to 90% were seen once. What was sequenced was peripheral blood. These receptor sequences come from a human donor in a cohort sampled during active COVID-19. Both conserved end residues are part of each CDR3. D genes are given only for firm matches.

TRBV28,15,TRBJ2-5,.,CASTYSSGRQETQYF,TGTGCCAGCACCTATTCCTCAGGGAGGCAAGAGACCCAGTACTTC
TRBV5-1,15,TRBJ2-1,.,CASSLGQITNNEQFF,TGCGCCAGCAGCTTAGGACAAATCACCAACAATGAGCAGTTCTTC
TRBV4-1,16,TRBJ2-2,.,CASSPITRANTGELFF,TGCGCCAGCAGCCCAATCACTAGGGCGAACACCGGGGAGCTGTTTTTT
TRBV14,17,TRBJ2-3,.,CASSRASGFISTDTQYF,TGTGCCAGCAGCCGAGCGAGCGGGTTTATTAGCACAGATACGCAGTATTTT
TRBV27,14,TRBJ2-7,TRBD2,CASSFRGEEWEQYF,TGTGCCAGCAGTTTCCGGGGGGAGGAATGGGAGCAGTACTTC
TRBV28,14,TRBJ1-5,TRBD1,CASFRQGDHQPQHF,TGTGCCAGCTTCAGACAGGGGGATCATCAGCCCCAGCATTTT
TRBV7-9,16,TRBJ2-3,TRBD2,CASSLVGTSSTDTQYF,TGTGCCAGCAGCTTAGTAGGGACTAGCAGCACAGATACGCAGTATTTT
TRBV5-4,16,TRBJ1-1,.,CASSPDGEVRGTEAFF,TGTGCCAGCAGCCCGGACGGGGAGGTACGAGGCACTGAAGCTTTCTTT
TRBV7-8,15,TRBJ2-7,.,CASSLADRQSDEQYF,TGTGCCAGCAGCTTAGCGGACAGACAGTCCGACGAGCAGTACTTC
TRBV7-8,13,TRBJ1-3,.,CASSLGQSNTIYF,TGTGCCAGCAGCTTAGGACAGTCAAACACCATATATTTT
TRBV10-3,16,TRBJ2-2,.,CAISFATNPNTGELFF,TGTGCCATCAGCTTTGCTACCAATCCGAACACCGGGGAGCTGTTTTTT
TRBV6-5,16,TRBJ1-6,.,CASSYLPVKGNSPLHF,TGTGCCAGCAGTTACTTGCCTGTTAAGGGGAATTCACCCCTCCACTTT